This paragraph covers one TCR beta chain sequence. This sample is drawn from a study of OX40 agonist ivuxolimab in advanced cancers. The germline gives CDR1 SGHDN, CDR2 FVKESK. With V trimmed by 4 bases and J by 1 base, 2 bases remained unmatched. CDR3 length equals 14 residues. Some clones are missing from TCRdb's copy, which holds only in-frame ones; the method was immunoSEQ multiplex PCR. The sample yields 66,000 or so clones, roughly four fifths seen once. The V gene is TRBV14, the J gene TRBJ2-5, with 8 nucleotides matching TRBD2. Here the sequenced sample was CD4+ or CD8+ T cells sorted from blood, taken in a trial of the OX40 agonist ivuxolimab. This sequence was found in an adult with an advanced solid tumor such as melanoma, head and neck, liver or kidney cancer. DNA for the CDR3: TGTGCCAGCAGCCGGAGCGGGGGCCAAGAGACCCAGTACTTC. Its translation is CASSRSGGQETQYF.